Shown below are 21 T cell receptor beta chains from a single sample sequenced in a study of blood T cell repertoires in COVID-19. TCRdb keeps only in-frame clones here, not all; method: immunoSEQ multiplex PCR. Of about 50,000 clones in the sample, 70% to 90% were seen once. Sequences were obtained from peripheral blood. Source of these receptors: a human donor in a cohort sampled during active COVID-19. The donor label of this sample is uncertain.

The rearrangement uses TRBV28 and TRBJ1-4; tentatively, D is TRBD1 (5 bases). Trimming took 8 bases from V and 5 from J, leaving 9 bases between them. Looked up from germline, CDR1 is MDHEN and CDR2 is SYDVKM. The length of the CDR3 is 12 residues. CDR3 nucleotide sequence: TGTGCCAGCCACAAGGGGAATGAAAAACTGTTTTTT. Amino acid sequence: CASHKGNEKLFF.

Here the CDR3 reads CASSPPGTGDVSEQFF. The CDR3 nucleotides are TGTGCCAGCAGCCCCCCCGGGACAGGGGACGTGAGTGAGCAGTTCTTC. V is TRBV7-9 and J is TRBJ2-1; 10 bases align to TRBD1. Trimming removed 5 bases from V and 9 bases from J; junction bases left unmatched: 13. Germline CDR1 SEHNR, CDR2 FQNEAQ (reference sequence). The CDR3 runs to 16 residues.

The chain joins TRBV28 to TRBJ1-2; 9 bases line up with TRBD1. This CDR3 contains 13 residues. V was clipped by 7 bases and J by 8 bases; unmatched bases: 8. Per germline, CDR1 MDHEN and CDR2 SYDVKM. In DNA form, the CDR3 reads TGTGCCAGCATCGTACAGGGGGCTGGAGGCTACACCTTC. Its protein is CASIVQGAGGYTF.

The rearrangement links TRBV27 to TRBJ1-1, with TRBD1 as a possible D gene (6 bases). The V gene lost 0 bases and the J gene lost 1 base, with 12 bases spanning the gap. The germline CDR1 and CDR2 sequences are MNHEY and SMNVEV (reference sequence). CDR3 length: 16 residues. CDR3 nucleotides: TGTGCCAGCAGTTTATCAACAGGGCGGAGGAACACTGAAGCTTTCTTT. It translates to CASSLSTGRRNTEAFF.

The rearrangement joins TRBV6-5 to TRBJ1-1; 7 bases match TRBD1. Looked up from germline, CDR1 is MNHEY and CDR2 is SVGAGI. The CDR3 totals 12 residues. V shed 6 bases, J shed 11 bases, and the junction held 9 bases outside the gene matches. CDR3 sequence (DNA): TGTGCCAGCAGAAGACAGGGATGGGAGGCTTTCTTT. This sequence encodes CASRRQGWEAFF.

The chain's CDR3 is CASRRQITDTQYF. DNA for the CDR3: TGTGCCAGTAGGAGGCAGATCACAGATACGCAGTATTTT. The genes are TRBV19 and TRBJ2-3; D call uncertain. Trimming left V 6 bases short and J 2 bases short, with 9 bases between. The germline V gene encodes CDR1 LNHDA and CDR2 SQIVND (reference sequence). The CDR3 sequence is 13 residues long. The entire variable domain, with the rest obtained from reference TRBV19 and TRBJ2-3, is as follows: DGGITQSPKYLFRKEGQNVTLSCEQNLNHDAMYWYRQDPGQGLRLIYYSQIVNDFQKGDIAEGYSVSREKKESFPLTVTSAQKNPTAFYLCASRRQITDTQYFGPGTRLTVL.

V and J are TRBV7-2 and TRBJ1-2, with D possibly matching TRBD1 (5 bases). The germline gives CDR1 SGHTA, CDR2 FQGNSA. V was clipped by 7 bases and J by 8 bases, with 20 bases between them. The CDR3 runs 14 residues. This chain's CDR3 is CASTTRASPSGYTF. In DNA form, the CDR3 reads TGTGCCAGCACCACCAGGGCATCCCCATCGGGCTACACCTTC. Complete variable domain (other parts from reference TRBV7-2 and TRBJ1-2): GAGVSQSPSNKVTEKGKDVELRCDPISGHTALYWYRQSLGQGLEFLIYFQGNSAPDKSGLPSDRFSAERTGGSVSTLTIQRTQQEDSAVYLCASTTRASPSGYTFGSGTRLTVV.

This clone was detected only once. The chain recombines TRBV18 with TRBJ1-1; no firm D call. CDR1 and CDR2 from the germline V gene are KGHSH and LQKENI. The CDR3 extends over 14 amino acids. Deletions cut 4 bases from V and 0 bases from J, with 9 bases between. The CDR3: CASSLGYMNTEAFF. For the CDR3, the DNA is TGTGCCAGCTCACTCGGTTATATGAACACTGAAGCTTTCTTT.

The chain is built from TRBV15 and TRBJ1-4; 7 nucleotides line up with TRBD1. Unmatched junction bases numbered 10, after V lost 7 bases and J lost 8 bases. This CDR3 comprises 14 residues. The germline V gene has CDR1 LNHNV and CDR2 YYDKDF (reference sequence). CDR3 in DNA: TGTGCCACCACCTCGGGACAGAAGCAAGAAAAACTGTTTTTT. It is translated as CATTSGQKQEKLFF.

This chain connects TRBV4-1 to TRBJ1-3; D is undetermined. Germline V gene lookup returns CDR1 MGHRA and CDR2 YSYEKL. This CDR3 is built from 15 residues. V gave up 1 base and J gave up 0 bases, with 7 bases separating them. The CDR3 loop is CASSQAQFSGNTIYF. CDR3 bases: TGCGCCAGCAGCCAAGCACAGTTCTCTGGAAACACCATATATTTT.

The chain combines TRBV18 with TRBJ1-5; D is unresolved. Trimming left V 3 bases short and J 0 bases short, with 9 bases between. Germline CDR1 is KGHSH and CDR2 is LQKENI. CDR3 length: 15 residues. CDR3 bases: TGTGCCAGCTCACCTTCGACTGATAGCAATCAGCCCCAGCATTTT. It specifies CASSPSTDSNQPQHF.

The chain recombines TRBV6-5 with TRBJ1-1, with 8 bases matching TRBD1. The germline CDR1 and CDR2 sequences are MNHEY and SVGAGI. V lost 11 bases, J lost 3 bases, and 11 bases stayed unmatched. This CDR3 contains 14 residues. The CDR3 sequence is CAGLDRGRDTEAFF. The CDR3 DNA is TGTGCCGGACTAGACAGGGGTAGGGACACTGAAGCTTTCTTT.

V gene TRBV13 combines with J gene TRBJ2-7; 10 nucleotides line up with TRBD2. The V and J ends lost 4 bases and 3 bases, in that order; junction bases with no gene match: 18. Germline values: CDR1 PRHDT, CDR2 FYEKMQ (reference sequence). The CDR3 has 19 residues. The CDR3 DNA reads TGTGCCAGCAGCTCCAGGGGGCTTATATCTAGCGGGGGCCTCTACGAGCAGTACTTC. Amino acid sequence: CASSSRGLISSGGLYEQYF.

The chain is built from TRBV15 and TRBJ1-2; 9 bases are a match to TRBD1. The junction had 13 bases not matched to a gene; V was cut back by 6 bases and J by 5 bases. The germline CDR1 and CDR2 sequences are LNHNV and YYDKDF (reference sequence). The CDR3 loop spans 16 amino acids. CDR3 coding DNA: TGTGCCACCAGACCGGGACAGGGTTTTTCGGGATATGGCTACACCTTC. Translating it yields CATRPGQGFSGYGYTF.

J is TRBJ1-1 and V is TRBV19, with 8 nucleotides matching TRBD1. The J segment lost 5 bases and the V segment lost 2 bases, leaving 13 bases of the junction unmatched. The germline V gene encodes CDR1 LNHDA and CDR2 SQIVND (reference sequence). The CDR3 extends over 17 amino acids. The CDR3 sequence: CASSIRAGGAFWTEAFF. CDR3 nucleotide sequence: TGTGCCAGTAGTATAAGGGCAGGGGGCGCGTTTTGGACTGAAGCTTTCTTT.

The chain carries TRBV7-2 and TRBJ1-4, with TRBD1 matching over 8 bases. Per germline, CDR1 SGHTA and CDR2 FQGNSA. CDR3 length: 15 residues. With 5 bases clipped from V and 8 bases from J, the junction kept 10 bases outside the gene matches. The CDR3 protein is CASSDTPGGFEKLFF. In nucleotides, the CDR3 is TGTGCCAGCAGCGATACCCCAGGGGGCTTCGAAAAACTGTTTTTT.

The CDR3 region is CASSLIGGLETQYF. CDR3 DNA: TGTGCCAGCAGCTTAATCGGGGGGCTAGAGACCCAGTACTTC. V gene TRBV7-3 combines with J gene TRBJ2-5; the D gene is possibly TRBD2 (7 bases). The CDR3 contains 14 residues. In germline, CDR1 is SGHTA, CDR2 FQGTGA. Trimming left V 1 base short and J 4 bases short, with 10 bases between.

CDR3 region: CASSVRGGNTEAFF. In DNA, the CDR3 is TGTGCCAGCAGTGTCCGGGGGGGGAACACTGAAGCTTTCTTT. This chain joins TRBV25-1 and TRBJ1-1; tentative D call: TRBD1 (5 bases). The CDR3 length is 14 residues. Between the trimmed V and J ends, which lost 4 bases and 1 base, there was a span of 10 bases. Germline loops: CDR1 MGHDK, CDR2 SYGVNS.

The CDR3, as DNA: TGCGCCAGCACCGCCTTTGGGCAGGGACAAGAGACCCAGTACTTC. It codes for CASTAFGQGQETQYF. The chain uses TRBV5-1 and TRBJ2-5; TRBD1 is a possible D gene (5 bases). The germline V gene has CDR1 SGHRS and CDR2 YFSETQ. The V end lost 6 bases, the J end lost 2 bases, and 17 bases lay between the germline ends. This CDR3 spans 15 amino acids.

The gene calls are TRBV7-8 and TRBJ1-5; D not resolved. The CDR3 runs 15 residues. The V gene's germline CDR1 is SGHVS and CDR2 FQNEAQ. Trimming left V 5 bases short and J 8 bases short, with 19 bases between. The CDR3 bases are TGTGCCAGCAGCCCCAGGAGGACGGACGTAAAGCCCCAGCATTTT. Translation gives CASSPRRTDVKPQHF. Using reference TRBV7-8 and TRBJ1-5 for the parts outside the CDR3, the full variable domain is GAGVSQSPRYKVAKRGQDVALRCDPISGHVSLFWYQQALGQGPEFLTYFQNEAQLDKSGLPSDRFFAERPEGSVSTLKIQRTQQEDSAVYLCASSPRRTDVKPQHFGDGTRLSIL.

V gene TRBV19 combines with J gene TRBJ2-7; 8 positions agree with TRBD1. V lost 0 bases to trimming and J lost 6 bases; unmatched junction nucleotides: 10. Germline V gene lookup returns CDR1 LNHDA and CDR2 SQIVND (reference sequence). This CDR3 is 16 amino acids long. Here the CDR3 DNA reads TGTGCCAGTAGTATAGATCTATTAAGGACAGGGAGCGAGCAGTACTTC. Protein product: CASSIDLLRTGSEQYF.